The 21 T cell receptor beta chains below all came from one sample that was sequenced in a study of blood T cell repertoires in COVID-19. Profiled with immunoSEQ multiplex PCR; TCRdb holds only in-frame clones, not every one. The sample yields about 210,000 clones, approximately 84% seen once. Material: peripheral blood. The receptors were sampled from a woman between 45 and 60 years old with active or convalescent COVID-19.

The chain uses TRBV15 and TRBJ2-1; 9 bases fit TRBD2. This CDR3 is 15 amino acids long. With V trimmed by 4 bases and J by 9 bases, 10 bases remained unmatched. Germline CDR1 reads LNHNV; CDR2 reads YYDKDF (reference sequence). This CDR3 reads CATSIIAGEFSEQFF. DNA of the CDR3: TGTGCCACCAGCATAATAGCGGGAGAGTTTAGTGAGCAGTTCTTC.

This chain connects TRBV4-1 to TRBJ2-3; D may be TRBD2 (5 bases). V was cut by 4 bases and J by 8 bases, with 19 bases left in between. Germline V lookup: CDR1 MGHRA, CDR2 YSYEKL. The CDR3 covers 15 residues. The CDR3 nucleotides are TGCGCCAGCAGCCCCACCCCTAGGGAGTTGGGTACGCAGTATTTT. It encodes CASSPTPRELGTQYF.

The genes are TRBV13 and TRBJ2-3, with TRBD1 matching over 8 bases. The germline V gene encodes CDR1 PRHDT and CDR2 FYEKMQ (reference sequence). V trimming: 0 bases; J trimming: 4 bases; junction bases outside the gene matches: 3. This CDR3 has 15 amino acids. CDR3: CASSLGTGVPDTQYF. The CDR3 DNA is TGTGCCAGCAGCTTAGGGACAGGGGTTCCAGATACGCAGTATTTT.

This chain links TRBV25-1 with TRBJ2-2; 8 bases are shared with TRBD2. The germline gives CDR1 MGHDK, CDR2 SYGVNS. The CDR3 has 15 amino acids. With V trimmed by 6 bases and J by 4 bases, 7 bases remained unmatched. In DNA, the CDR3 is TGTGCCAGCAGCGCGAATAGCGGGACCACCGGGGAGCTGTTTTTT. Its translation is CASSANSGTTGELFF.

The chain couples TRBV11-2 to TRBJ2-7; 11 bases line up with TRBD1. This CDR3 region has 15 residues. Germline V gene data show CDR1 as SGHAT and CDR2 as FQNNGV. V lost 5 bases to trimming and J lost 6 bases; unmatched junction nucleotides: 9. CDR3 nucleotides: TGTGCCAGCAGCACCCGAGGACAGGGGGCAGGCGAGCAGTACTTC. As protein: CASSTRGQGAGEQYF.

Here the CDR3 reads CAISGGTNSGNTIYF. The DNA of the CDR3 is TGTGCCATCAGTGGCGGGACTAACTCTGGAAACACCATATATTTT. The chain joins TRBV10-3 to TRBJ1-3; D possibly corresponds to TRBD1 (5 bases). V shed 4 bases and J shed 0 bases, with 10 bases lying between them. Per the germline V gene, CDR1 is ENHRY and CDR2 is SYGVKD. The CDR3 sequence is 15 residues long.

V usage is TRBV21-1 and J usage is TRBJ2-5; no DNA check was done on the table's D call, TRBD2. TRBV21-1 is flagged as a pseudogene. There are 16 residues in the CDR3. This chain's CDR3 is CASSKALVYHRETQYF. CDR3 nucleotide sequence: TGTGCCAGCAGCAAAGCGCTTGTCTACCACCGGGAGACCCAGTACTTC.

The chain combines TRBV2 with TRBJ1-6, with TRBD1 matching 7 bases. Germline CDR1 reads SNHLY; CDR2 reads FYNNEI. The CDR3 has 15 amino acids. Losses at the gene ends were 8 bases for V and 5 bases for J; bases not matched to a gene: 9. The CDR3 loop is CASEVGQTDNSPLHF. The DNA for the CDR3 is TGTGCCAGCGAAGTGGGACAGACAGATAATTCACCCCTCCACTTT.

This clone was seen only a few times. Distinct nucleotide sequences in the sample also encode this CDR3. This rearrangement joins TRBV5-1 to TRBJ1-2; 7 nucleotides agree with TRBD1. Germline-derived CDR1 and CDR2 are SGHRS and YFSETQ. The CDR3 is 14 amino acids. Unmatched junction bases numbered 1, after V lost 1 base and J lost 1 base. DNA of the CDR3: TGCGCCAGCAGCTTGACAGGGGATAACTATGGCTACACCTTC. It encodes CASSLTGDNYGYTF.

This clone was counted only a few times. The chain uses TRBV9 and TRBJ2-3, with 7 nucleotides matching TRBD2. V was pared by 0 bases and J by 12 bases, with 7 bases of the junction left unmatched. This CDR3 comprises 13 residues. Germline V gives CDR1 SGDLS, CDR2 YYNGEE. Here the CDR3 reads CASSVGREPAQYF. The CDR3 DNA reads TGTGCCAGCAGCGTAGGGCGGGAGCCTGCCCAGTATTTT. The complete variable domain, with remaining parts taken from reference TRBV9 and TRBJ2-3, reads DSGVTQTPKHLITATGQRVTLRCSPRSGDLSVYWYQQSLDQGLQFLIQYYNGEERAKGNILERFSAQQFPDLHSELNLSSLELGDSALYFCASSVGREPAQYFGPGTRLTVL.

CDR3: CSASGDWGLMGTQYF. Here the CDR3 DNA reads TGCAGTGCTAGTGGTGACTGGGGGCTGATGGGAACGCAGTATTTT. The chain links TRBV20-1 to TRBJ2-3; possibly TRBD1 for D (6 bases). Between the trimmed V and J ends, which lost 3 bases and 9 bases, there was a span of 22 bases. Germline V gives CDR1 DFQATT, CDR2 SNEGSKA (reference sequence). The CDR3 consists of 15 residues.

J is TRBJ2-1 and V is TRBV5-4; 10 bases are a match to TRBD2. CDR3 length: 17 amino acids. With 4 bases clipped from V and 8 bases from J, the junction kept 15 bases outside the gene matches. CDR1 is SGHNT and CDR2 is YYREEE in the germline V gene (reference sequence). CDR3 bases: TGTGCCAGCAGCCCGAAGGCTAGCGGGAGTCAGAGAGATGAGCAGTTCTTC. Its translation: CASSPKASGSQRDEQFF.

This rearrangement joins TRBV29-1 to TRBJ1-1; weak D call: TRBD1 (6 bases). The CDR3 sequence is 12 residues long. Per germline, CDR1 SQVTM and CDR2 ANQGSEA. The V end was cut by 6 bases, the J end by 6 bases, with 14 bases between. CDR3 residues: CSVQQGVAEAFF. CDR3 nucleotides: TGCAGCGTACAACAGGGAGTGGCTGAAGCTTTCTTT. The full variable domain, with the rest looked up from reference TRBV29-1 and TRBJ1-1, is SAVISQKPSRDICQRGTSLTIQCQVDSQVTMMFWYRQQPGQSLTLIATANQGSEATYESGFVIDKFPISRPNLTFSTLTVSNMSPEDSSIYLCSVQQGVAEAFFGQGTRLTVV.

The rearrangement uses TRBV24-1 and TRBJ1-2, with TRBD1 identical over 7 bases. Germline CDR1 reads KGHDR; CDR2 reads SFDVKD. The CDR3 extends over 13 amino acids. Germline trimming cut 3 bases from V and 4 bases from J; bases unmatched to any gene: 1. This chain's CDR3 is CATSDRQGYGYTF. CDR3 bases: TGTGCCACCAGTGATCGACAGGGCTATGGCTACACCTTC.

The chain links TRBV15 to TRBJ1-1, with D possibly matching TRBD1 (6 bases). Per germline, CDR1 LNHNV and CDR2 YYDKDF (reference sequence). The CDR3 totals 15 residues. V gave up 1 base and J gave up 3 bases, with 12 bases separating them. CDR3 loop: CATSRGRGSDTEAFF. CDR3 DNA: TGTGCCACCAGCAGAGGAAGGGGGTCGGACACTGAAGCTTTCTTT. The variable domain in full, with the rest retrieved from reference TRBV15 and TRBJ1-1, is DAMVIQNPRYQVTQFGKPVTLSCSQTLNHNVMYWYQQKSSQAPKLLFHYYDKDFNNEADTPDNFQSRRPNTSFCFLDIRSPGLGDTAMYLCATSRGRGSDTEAFFGQGTRLTVV.

The rearrangement links TRBV28 to TRBJ1-4; D is perhaps TRBD1 (6 bases). This CDR3 region has 12 residues. V was trimmed by 3 bases and J by 13 bases, leaving 12 bases between them. The germline V gene encodes CDR1 MDHEN and CDR2 SYDVKM. The CDR3 DNA is TGTGCCAGCAGTTTGCAGGGACAAAGACTGTTTTTT. Residues: CASSLQGQRLFF.

The V and J genes are TRBV3-1 (or the pseudogene TRBV3-2) and TRBJ2-1, with D unclear. V was pared by 4 bases and J by 7 bases, with 14 bases between. This CDR3 comprises 14 residues. Germline CDR1 reads LGHDT; CDR2 reads YNNKEL (reference sequence). Written as DNA, the CDR3 is TGTGCCAGCAGCCCGCCGGGTCCTAGGAATGAGCAGTTCTTC. The encoded protein is CASSPPGPRNEQFF.

The V call is TRBV10-3, the J call TRBJ1-2, with 10 nucleotides matching TRBD1. V dropped 6 bases and J dropped 4; count of bases not matched to a gene: 5. Germline V gene sequence: CDR1 ENHRY, CDR2 SYGVKD. The CDR3 contains 14 residues. Written as DNA, the CDR3 is TGTGCCATCAGCGGGACAGGGGAGGCCTATGGCTACACCTTC. Encoded protein: CAISGTGEAYGYTF.

The chain has TRBV7-3 and TRBJ2-3; 8 bases match TRBD2. The CDR3 length is 12 residues. The V segment lost 2 bases and the J segment 10 bases; nucleotides outside the gene matches: 2. Germline V gene lookup returns CDR1 SGHTA and CDR2 FQGTGA. CDR3 bases: TGTGCCAGCAGCTTATCTAGCGGGTCGCAGTATTTT. Translated, it gives CASSLSSGSQYF.

The V gene is TRBV24-1, the J gene TRBJ1-2; no reliable D call. The CDR3 consists of 14 residues. V lost 1 base to trimming and J lost 2 bases, with 7 bases between them. Germline CDR1 reads KGHDR; CDR2 reads SFDVKD. The CDR3, as DNA: TGTGCCACCAGTGATTTCGGACTGAACTATGGCTACACCTTC. This translates into CATSDFGLNYGYTF.

The chain has TRBV6-1 and TRBJ2-1, with a possible D match to TRBD1 (6 bases). The CDR3 contains 13 residues. From germline, CDR1 is MNHNS and CDR2 SASEGT. Trimming removed 3 bases at V and 7 bases at J, with 10 bases between. CDR3 sequence reads: CASSDWGLNEQFF. CDR3 DNA: TGTGCCAGCAGTGATTGGGGGCTTAATGAGCAGTTCTTC.